The 17 T cell receptor beta chains below come from one sample, sequenced in a study of control samples from healthy donors and cancer patients. Sequenced by immunoSEQ multiplex PCR; TCRdb stores in-frame clones only, minus some. This table has about 86,000 clones, 85% to 90% appearing once. Sequenced sample: PBMCs. Receptor source: a woman between 45 and 65 years old with colorectal cancer.

This clone was counted once. The rearrangement joins TRBV10-3 to TRBJ2-2; maybe TRBD2 (6 bases). CDR1 is ENHRY, CDR2 SYGVKD, per germline. The V end was cut by 4 bases, the J end by 0 bases, with 18 bases between. The CDR3 consists of 18 residues. The CDR3 sequence is CAISGRASQGPNTGELFF. CDR3 nucleotides: TGTGCCATCAGTGGGAGGGCGAGCCAGGGTCCGAACACCGGGGAGCTGTTTTTT.

CDR3 sequence reads: CASSPVGQGYGYTF. The DNA of the CDR3 is TGTGCCAGCAGCCCCGTCGGGCAGGGCTATGGCTACACCTTC. The chain carries TRBV6-2 or TRBV6-3 and TRBJ1-2, with D maybe TRBD1 (5 bases). The CDR3 sequence is 14 residues long. Per the germline V gene, CDR1 is MNHEY and CDR2 is SVGEGT. V lost 6 bases to trimming and J lost 4 bases, with 15 bases between them.

The J gene is TRBJ1-5, the V gene TRBV7-2; TRBD1 matches 7 bases. This CDR3 is built from 15 residues. Germline CDR1 SGHTA, CDR2 FQGNSA. Trimming cost V 5 bases and J 6 bases; bases outside gene matches: 10. CDR3 loop: CASSRDTGVSQPQHF. The CDR3, as DNA: TGTGCCAGCAGCCGCGACACAGGGGTTTCTCAGCCCCAGCATTTT.

The chain uses TRBV18 and TRBJ1-6; D call uncertain. Per germline, CDR1 KGHSH and CDR2 LQKENI. The CDR3 consists of 14 residues. The V gene lost 2 bases and the J gene lost 7 bases, with 9 bases spanning the gap. The CDR3 region has the DNA TGTGCCAGCTCACCATCCAGCGTCAATTCACCCCTCCACTTT. It codes for CASSPSSVNSPLHF.

The rearrangement links TRBV9 to TRBJ2-3, with a possible D match to TRBD2 (6 bases). The CDR3 loop spans 15 amino acids. Germline V gene lookup returns CDR1 SGDLS and CDR2 YYNGEE. Trimming left V 2 bases short and J 4 bases short, with 14 bases between. This chain's CDR3 is CASSVLVGGPDTQYF. The CDR3 DNA is TGTGCCAGCAGCGTCCTGGTGGGAGGCCCAGATACGCAGTATTTT.

J is TRBJ1-3 and V is TRBV5-6, with a weak D call TRBD1 (5 bases). Germline V gives CDR1 SGHDT, CDR2 YYEEEE. The CDR3 contains 15 residues. V lost 0 bases, J lost 0 bases, and 7 bases lay in between. In nucleotides, the CDR3 is TGTGCCAGCAGCTTGGGACAGATCTCTGGAAACACCATATATTTT. Its translation is CASSLGQISGNTIYF.

The rearrangement links TRBV19 to TRBJ1-5; the D gene is possibly TRBD1 (5 bases). CDR3 length: 16 amino acids. Trimming left V 5 bases short and J 6 bases short, with 20 bases between. From germline, CDR1 is LNHDA and CDR2 SQIVND (reference sequence). The CDR3 DNA is TGTGCCAGTAGTCCGCGGGCTCCCCAAGGGGCTCAGCCCCAGCATTTT. It yields the protein CASSPRAPQGAQPQHF.

The chain links TRBV30 to TRBJ1-1; no firm D call. Trimming pared 6 bases from V and 6 bases from J, leaving 14 bases between. Per germline, CDR1 GTSNPN and CDR2 SVGIG (reference sequence). This CDR3 has 12 amino acids. DNA of the CDR3: TGTGCCTGCTTACGAGACGGGGCTGAAGCTTTCTTT. Residues: CACLRDGAEAFF.

This clone was observed a few times. V usage is TRBV12-3 or TRBV12-4 and J usage is TRBJ2-6; D is ambiguous. V lost 3 bases, J lost 6 bases, and 6 bases lay in between. The CDR3 runs 13 residues. CDR3 bases: TGTGCCAGCAGTTTGGGAACGGCCAACGTCCTGACTTTC. Protein sequence: CASSLGTANVLTF.

The chain couples TRBV7-9 to TRBJ1-6; perhaps TRBD1 as D (5 bases). This CDR3 comprises 17 residues. Germline assignment: CDR1 SEHNR and CDR2 FQNEAQ (reference sequence). The V gene lost 5 bases and the J gene lost 7 bases, with 21 bases spanning the gap. Here the CDR3 reads CASSAWARDGPNSPLHF. In DNA form, the CDR3 reads TGTGCCAGCAGCGCCTGGGCCCGGGACGGACCCAATTCACCCCTCCACTTT. Full variable domain (rest looked up from reference TRBV7-9 and TRBJ1-6): DTGVSQNPRHKITKRGQNVTFRCDPISEHNRLYWYRQTLGQGPEFLTYFQNEAQLEKSRLLSDRFSAERPKGSFSTLEIQRTEQGDSAMYLCASSAWARDGPNSPLHFGNGTRLTVT.

CDR3 residues: CASSSPGQQEKLFF. In DNA, the CDR3 is TGTGCCAGCAGTTCGCCGGGACAGCAGGAAAAACTGTTTTTT. This chain uses TRBV6-5 with TRBJ1-4; 7 nucleotides align to TRBD1. Germline values: CDR1 MNHEY, CDR2 SVGAGI. After removal of 4 bases from V and 8 bases from J, the junction contained 7 bases not matched to a gene. The length of the CDR3 is 14 residues.

This clone was counted once. This chain joins TRBV7-6 and TRBJ2-5; 7 bases fit TRBD2. The CDR3 length is 16 residues. With V trimmed by 0 bases and J by 2 bases, 6 bases remained unmatched. Germline V CDR1 and CDR2: SGHVS, FNYEAQ. DNA of the CDR3: TGTGCCAGCAGCTTAGCCTCCCGGGGGGTTCAAGAGACCCAGTACTTC. This sequence encodes CASSLASRGVQETQYF. Using reference TRBV7-6 and TRBJ2-5 for the parts outside the CDR3, the full variable domain is GAGVSQSPRYKVTKRGQDVALRCDPISGHVSLYWYRQALGQGPEFLTYFNYEAQQDKSGLPNDRFSAERPEGSISTLTIQRTEQRDSAMYRCASSLASRGVQETQYFGPGTRLLVL.

The chain carries TRBV18 and TRBJ2-7; TRBD1 matches at 9 bases. The V and J ends lost 8 bases and 5 bases, in that order; junction bases with no gene match: 4. Germline-derived CDR1 and CDR2 are KGHSH and LQKENI. CDR3 length: 12 amino acids. CDR3 in DNA: TGTGCCAGCGGGACAGGGTTCGACGAGCAGTACGTC. It yields the protein CASGTGFDEQYV.

The chain has TRBV18 and TRBJ2-1; 10 nucleotides agree with TRBD2. The CDR3 totals 17 residues. V trimming: 3 bases; J trimming: 5 bases; junction bases outside the gene matches: 10. Germline V gene data show CDR1 as KGHSH and CDR2 as LQKENI. DNA for the CDR3: TGTGCCAGCTCACCGGGGACTAGCGCGACAGAAAACAATGAGCAGTTCTTC. It codes for CASSPGTSATENNEQFF. The full variable domain, completed using reference TRBV18 and TRBJ2-1, is NAGVMQNPRHLVRRRGQEARLRCSPMKGHSHVYWYRQLPEEGLKFMVYLQKENIIDESGMPKERFSAEFPKEGPSILRIQQVVRGDSAAYFCASSPGTSATENNEQFFGPGTRLTVL.

V gene TRBV3-1 (or the pseudogene TRBV3-2) combines with J gene TRBJ1-1, with D maybe TRBD1 (5 bases). Germline-derived CDR1 and CDR2 are LGHDT and YNNKEL (reference sequence). The V end lost 1 base, the J end lost 9 bases, and 21 bases lay between the germline ends. This CDR3 has 16 residues. As DNA, the CDR3 is TGTGCCAGCAGCCAAGGCGGGACGGGACCCTCGTCTAAAGCTTTCTTT. Its translation is CASSQGGTGPSSKAFF.

CDR3 sequence: CASEGRNNQPQHF. In DNA form, the CDR3 reads TGTGCCAGCGAGGGGCGGAACAATCAGCCCCAGCATTTT. This sequence joins TRBV19 and TRBJ1-5; D is possibly TRBD1 (5 bases). Germline CDR1 reads LNHDA; CDR2 reads SQIVND (reference sequence). Between the trimmed V and J ends, which lost 9 bases and 3 bases, there was a span of 12 bases. CDR3 length: 13 amino acids.

V gene TRBV11-2 combines with J gene TRBJ2-7; D not certain. CDR3 length: 14 residues. Germline V CDR1 and CDR2: SGHAT, FQNNGV. The CDR3 nucleotides are TGTGCCAGCAGCCCCGGACCGACCTCCCACGAGCAGTACGTC. Translated, it gives CASSPGPTSHEQYV.